Listed below are T cell receptor beta chains from one sample, sequenced in a study of control samples from healthy donors and cancer patients. Profiling relied on immunoSEQ multiplex PCR, and the TCRdb table lists in-frame clones only, not all of them. Counted here are fewer than 95,000 clones, approximately 81% occurring once; the ten biggest clones make up approximately 2.1%. The specimen was blood. All receptors come from a woman aged 40 to 50 in good health. The CDR3 runs from the conserved cysteine through the conserved F or W. The order of the fields is V gene, D gene, CDR3 protein. The D gene is left open where the match is weak.

v_call: TRBV11-3; d_call: NA; cdr3_aa: CASSFQGQTNSPLHF
v_call: TRBV3-1/TRBV3-2; d_call: TRBD1; cdr3_aa: CASSHRTGHNEKLFF
v_call: TRBV30; d_call: NA; cdr3_aa: CAWSVGGFNQPQHF
v_call: TRBV19; d_call: NA; cdr3_aa: CASSPYNEKLFF
v_call: TRBV4-3; d_call: NA; cdr3_aa: CASSQDSDSTYNSPLHF
v_call: TRBV5-1; d_call: NA; cdr3_aa: CASSLVVGARYGYTF
v_call: TRBV24-1; d_call: NA; cdr3_aa: CATSDSTDTQYF
v_call: TRBV4-3; d_call: TRBD2; cdr3_aa: CASSQDLVAGTQGETQYF
v_call: TRBV20-1; d_call: TRBD1; cdr3_aa: CSASSHGTENYGYTF
v_call: TRBV12-3/TRBV12-4; d_call: NA; cdr3_aa: CASSRAVASPLHF
v_call: TRBV2; d_call: TRBD1; cdr3_aa: CASSSGTGNGNQPQHF
v_call: TRBV10-3; d_call: NA; cdr3_aa: CAISVSPGTNTEAFF
v_call: TRBV29-1; d_call: NA; cdr3_aa: CSAYSRDKNIQYF
v_call: TRBV4-3; d_call: NA; cdr3_aa: CASSQDFRSSGLGAEAFF
v_call: TRBV7-3; d_call: TRBD1; cdr3_aa: CASTDQGDKVYEKLFF
v_call: TRBV5-6; d_call: TRBD2; cdr3_aa: CASSPGAGGGDEQFF
v_call: TRBV12-3/TRBV12-4; d_call: NA; cdr3_aa: CASSPGWGYEQYF
v_call: TRBV30; d_call: NA; cdr3_aa: CAWSAGGGNTIYF
v_call: TRBV7-9; d_call: TRBD1; cdr3_aa: CASSLRPGQGAGTEAFF
v_call: TRBV27; d_call: TRBD2; cdr3_aa: CASSFAGGFNEQFF
v_call: TRBV19; d_call: NA; cdr3_aa: CASSSSGGGNSPLHF
v_call: TRBV12-3/TRBV12-4; d_call: NA; cdr3_aa: CASSFGGYEQYF